A single sample gave rise to the 25 T cell receptor beta chains below, sequenced in a study of cytomegalovirus exposure and HLA in healthy donors. 13 Jbeta primers and 60 Vbeta primers were used for the PCR. The protocol was immunoSEQ multiplex PCR, while the TCRdb copy is restricted to in-frame clones and leaves out a portion. This sample yields about 110,000 clones, of which 70% to 85% are seen a single time; approximately 4.2% belongs to the top ten. Sample: PBMCs. The receptors come from a male donor in good health and CMV-seronegative.

The chain recombines TRBV6-4 with TRBJ1-2, with 7 bases aligning to TRBD1. V trimming: 2 bases; J trimming: 7 bases; junction bases outside the gene matches: 7. Germline-derived CDR1 and CDR2 are MRHNA and SNTAGT. This CDR3 comprises 14 residues. CDR3 protein: CASSDDRQGPGYTF. CDR3 nucleotides: TGTGCCAGCAGTGACGACCGACAGGGACCTGGCTACACCTTC.

This clone was detected a few times. The CDR3 DNA is TGTGCCAGCAGTCCCAACAGGGGGCGCTCGGGCAATCAGCCCCAGCATTTT. Residues: CASSPNRGRSGNQPQHF. The V call is TRBV27, the J call TRBJ1-5, with 9 nucleotides matching TRBD1. Looked up from germline, CDR1 is MNHEY and CDR2 is SMNVEV (reference sequence). V shed 5 bases, J shed 2 bases, and the junction held 10 bases outside the gene matches. This CDR3 has 17 amino acids.

This chain links TRBV10-3 with TRBJ2-3; 7 nucleotides agree with TRBD2. The CDR3 spans 16 residues. Germline V gives CDR1 ENHRY, CDR2 SYGVKD. J gave up 3 bases and V 3 bases, and 9 bases lay outside the gene matches. CDR3 protein: CAISDPPSGTTDTQYF. CDR3 bases: TGTGCCATCAGTGACCCCCCCAGCGGGACGACAGATACGCAGTATTTT.

The CDR3 coding sequence is TGTGCCAGCAGCAACGACCAGGACAGGGCAAGAACCTACGAGCAGTACTTC. Translation gives CASSNDQDRARTYEQYF. The V gene is TRBV21-1, the J gene TRBJ2-7; the table's D gene call, TRBD1, was not cross checked with the DNA. TRBV21-1 is recorded as a pseudogene. The CDR3 is made up of 17 amino acids.

This sequence joins TRBV4-1 and TRBJ2-7; 7 positions agree with TRBD2. The trim removed 4 bases at V and 0 bases at J, leaving 3 bases unmatched. Germline loops: CDR1 MGHRA, CDR2 YSYEKL. The CDR3 loop spans 14 amino acids. The CDR3 loop is CASSPTSSSYEQYF. The CDR3 DNA reads TGCGCCAGCAGCCCGACTAGCAGCTCCTACGAGCAGTACTTC.

The CDR3 reads CASSPPLSVDTQYF. DNA of the CDR3: TGTGCCAGCAGCCCTCCACTAAGCGTCGATACGCAGTATTTT. The rearrangement uses TRBV5-4 and TRBJ2-3, with D uncertain. CDR1 and CDR2 from the germline V gene are SGHNT and YYREEE (reference sequence). Trimming stripped 4 bases from V and 6 bases from J, with 15 bases between. The CDR3 is 14 residues long.

This rearrangement joins TRBV7-9 to TRBJ2-5, with 9 positions matching TRBD1. The end of the DNA fits TRBJ2-7 better, so the J call may be wrong. The length of the CDR3 is 15 residues. Germline V gene sequence: CDR1 SEHNR, CDR2 FQNEAQ (reference sequence). CDR3 bases: TGTGCCAGCAGCATGGAGGGGACAGGGACCTACGAGCAGTACTTC. This encodes CASSMEGTGTYEQYF.

The rearrangement joins TRBV12-5 to TRBJ2-7; 8 positions match TRBD1. With V trimmed by 0 bases and J by 5 bases, 6 bases remained unmatched. CDR3 size: 15 residues. Germline CDR1 is LGHNT and CDR2 is FRNRAP. As DNA, the CDR3 is TGTGCTAGTGGTTTGGTAAGGACAGGGCTCCACGAGCAGTACTTC. Residues: CASGLVRTGLHEQYF.

DNA for the CDR3: TGCAGCGTTGAAGGACTAGCGGGGACCTTCTACGAGCAGTACTTC. Residues: CSVEGLAGTFYEQYF. The chain recombines TRBV29-1 with TRBJ2-7; 11 bases agree with TRBD2. The CDR3 sequence is 15 residues long. V shed 1 base, J shed 3 bases, and the junction held 5 bases outside the gene matches. Germline assignment: CDR1 SQVTM and CDR2 ANQGSEA.

The CDR3 DNA sequence: TGTGCCAGCAGTTACTCTATGGGCTCAGATACGCAGTATTTT. Encoded protein: CASSYSMGSDTQYF. This chain links TRBV6-5 with TRBJ2-3; D remains ambiguous. Germline CDR1 MNHEY, CDR2 SVGAGI. Trimming stripped 0 bases from V and 4 bases from J, with 8 bases between. CDR3 size: 14 residues.

The chain links TRBV7-9 to TRBJ2-7; 16 bases fit TRBD2. Germline values: CDR1 SEHNR, CDR2 FQNEAQ (reference sequence). This CDR3 comprises 15 residues. Trimming cost V 5 bases and J 6 bases; bases outside gene matches: 4. The CDR3 loop is CASSPGLAGGREQYF. In DNA form, the CDR3 reads TGTGCCAGCAGCCCGGGACTAGCGGGAGGGCGCGAGCAGTACTTC.

This clone appeared a single time. The chain carries TRBV6-1 and TRBJ2-1; the D is unclear. This CDR3 comprises 15 residues. CDR1 is MNHNS, CDR2 SASEGT, per germline. V gave up 5 bases and J gave up 1 base, with 12 bases separating them. CDR3 sequence reads: CASSLTQVSYNEQFF. The CDR3 DNA sequence: TGTGCCAGCAGTCTGACACAAGTTTCCTACAATGAGCAGTTCTTC.

The chain joins TRBV7-9 to TRBJ2-7; possibly TRBD2 for D (6 bases). This CDR3 is 12 amino acids long. Germline V gives CDR1 SEHNR, CDR2 FQNEAQ (reference sequence). The germline V and J ends were trimmed by 5 bases and 7 bases, with 12 bases remaining between them. CDR3 region: CASSLGLGEQYF. The CDR3 DNA reads TGTGCCAGCAGCCTGGGACTGGGGGAGCAGTACTTC.

The chain is built from TRBV14 and TRBJ2-1; D unclear. CDR1 and CDR2 from the germline V gene are SGHDN and FVKESK. V lost 2 bases and J lost 2, with 4 bases in between. This CDR3 comprises 13 residues. The CDR3 DNA follows: TGTGCCAGCAGCCAACAGACCTACAATGAGCAGTTCTTC. Translating gives CASSQQTYNEQFF.

The chain couples TRBV21-1 to TRBJ2-7; TRBD2 is the table's D call and was not checked against the DNA. TRBV21-1 is annotated as a pseudogene. This CDR3 spans 15 amino acids. The CDR3 nucleotides are TGTGCCAGCAGGGACCGAGACAGAGAAATAAGGGGGAGGGACTTC. Amino acids: CASRDRDREIRGRDF.

The chain employs TRBV19 and TRBJ2-3; TRBD2 aligns across 7 bases. V trimming: 5 bases; J trimming: 4 bases; junction bases outside the gene matches: 9. CDR1 and CDR2 from the germline V gene are LNHDA and SQIVND (reference sequence). The CDR3 loop spans 15 amino acids. The CDR3 loop is CASSATLARADTQYF. DNA of the CDR3: TGTGCCAGTAGTGCAACACTAGCGAGGGCAGATACGCAGTATTTT.

This chain uses TRBV19 with TRBJ2-2, with D unresolved. The germline CDR1 and CDR2 sequences are LNHDA and SQIVND (reference sequence). Trimming removed 5 bases at V and 3 bases at J, with 13 bases between. This CDR3 has 15 residues. The CDR3 protein is CASSRLDRDTGELFF. The CDR3 DNA reads TGTGCCAGTAGTCGTTTGGATCGGGACACCGGGGAGCTGTTTTTT.

Only a few counts were recorded for this clone. This chain joins TRBV4-1 and TRBJ2-7; TRBD1 matches at 7 bases. From germline, CDR1 is MGHRA and CDR2 YSYEKL. This CDR3 spans 16 amino acids. Trimming removed 0 bases from V and 2 bases from J; junction bases left unmatched: 7. The CDR3 sequence is CASSQDLGTATYEQYF. The CDR3, as DNA: TGCGCCAGCAGCCAAGATCTTGGGACAGCGACCTACGAGCAGTACTTC.

The chain couples TRBV5-4 to TRBJ2-3, with a possible D match to TRBD2 (6 bases). The CDR3 is made up of 16 amino acids. CDR1 is SGHNT, CDR2 YYREEE, per germline (reference sequence). Trimming removed 4 bases from V and 0 bases from J, with 15 bases in between. The CDR3 DNA sequence: TGTGCCAGCAGCCCGGGGGTCGACACTAGCACAGATACGCAGTATTTT. This gives the protein CASSPGVDTSTDTQYF.

The gene calls are TRBV7-9 and TRBJ2-1, with 11 positions matching TRBD2. The CDR3 has 14 amino acids. With 6 bases clipped from V and 7 bases from J, the junction kept 5 bases outside the gene matches. Looked up from germline, CDR1 is SEHNR and CDR2 is FQNEAQ (reference sequence). This CDR3 reads CASSHRTSGNEQFF. Written as DNA, the CDR3 is TGTGCCAGCAGTCATCGGACTAGCGGGAATGAGCAGTTCTTC.

The chain links TRBV25-1 to TRBJ2-4; TRBD2 is a possible D gene (6 bases). The CDR3 totals 15 residues. Trimming took 1 base from V and 7 from J, leaving 14 bases between them. The V gene's germline CDR1 is MGHDK and CDR2 SYGVNS. CDR3 region: CASSELERAGNIQYF. In nucleotides, the CDR3 is TGTGCCAGCAGTGAATTGGAGCGGGCAGGCAACATTCAGTACTTC.

Concerning this clone: One end of the junction is discordant with germline, which a read error may explain. The chain recombines TRBV5-1 with TRBJ2-1; D not certain. This CDR3 has 14 residues. Germline V gene sequence: CDR1 SGHRS, CDR2 YFSETQ. The CDR3 loop reads CASSSGQAYHEQFF. CDR3 DNA: TGCGCCAGCAGCTCTGGGCAAGCCTACCATGAGCAGTTCTTC.

The chain uses TRBV27 and TRBJ2-1; 12 positions match TRBD2. The J segment lost 2 bases and the V segment lost 5 bases, leaving 7 bases of the junction unmatched. The CDR3 has 17 amino acids. Germline CDR1 reads MNHEY; CDR2 reads SMNVEV (reference sequence). Here the CDR3 DNA reads TGTGCCAGCAGTACACGGACTAGCGGGGCCGCCTACAATGAGCAGTTCTTC. This sequence encodes CASSTRTSGAAYNEQFF.

The rearrangement uses TRBV25-1 and TRBJ1-5; no definite D call. Trimming left V 5 bases short and J 0 bases short, with 8 bases between. Per the germline V gene, CDR1 is MGHDK and CDR2 is SYGVNS. The CDR3 is 14 residues long. The CDR3 sequence is CASSSGISNQPQHF. The CDR3 DNA follows: TGTGCCAGCAGTTCAGGCATTAGCAATCAGCCCCAGCATTTT.

This chain links TRBV6-5 with TRBJ2-7; 12 bases line up with TRBD2. This CDR3 has 15 amino acids. The junction had 3 bases not matched to a gene; V was cut back by 0 bases and J by 6 bases. Germline lookup yields CDR1 MNHEY and CDR2 SVGAGI. The CDR3 sequence: CASSYSTSGSFEQYF. As DNA, the CDR3 is TGTGCCAGCAGTTACTCGACTAGCGGGAGCTTCGAGCAGTACTTC.